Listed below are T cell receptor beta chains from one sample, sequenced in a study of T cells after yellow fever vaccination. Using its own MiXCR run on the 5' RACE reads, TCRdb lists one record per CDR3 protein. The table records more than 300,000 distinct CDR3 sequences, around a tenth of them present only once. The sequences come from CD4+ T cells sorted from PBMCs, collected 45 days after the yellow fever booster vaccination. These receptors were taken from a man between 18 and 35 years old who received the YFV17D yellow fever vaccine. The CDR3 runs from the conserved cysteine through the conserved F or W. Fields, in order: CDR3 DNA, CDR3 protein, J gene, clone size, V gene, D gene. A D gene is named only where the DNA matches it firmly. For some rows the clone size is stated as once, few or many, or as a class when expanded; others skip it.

DNA: TGTGCCAGCAGCGTAAGAGAGGGTTCTGAAGCTTTCTTT; CDR3: CASSVREGSEAFF; J: TRBJ1-1; size: many; V: TRBV9; D: NA
DNA: TGTGCCACCAGCAGAGATTTCGTGTCAAGGTTAAGTTCACCCCTCCACTTT; CDR3: CATSRDFVSRLSSPLHF; J: TRBJ1-6; size: NA; V: TRBV15; D: NA
DNA: TGCAGTGCTCTAGGGAGGGATGGCTACACCTTC; CDR3: CSALGRDGYTF; J: TRBJ1-2; size: once; V: TRBV20-1; D: NA
DNA: TGTGCCAGCAGCTTAGGAGGGACTAGCCAAGCGGGGACCCAGTACTTC; CDR3: CASSLGGTSQAGTQYF; J: TRBJ2-5; size: NA; V: TRBV7-9; D: TRBD2
DNA: TGCGCCAGCAGCTCGGACAGCAGAACAAACATTCAGTACTTC; CDR3: CASSSDSRTNIQYF; J: TRBJ2-4; size: few; V: TRBV5-1; D: NA
DNA: TGTGCCAGCACCCGGCGGGATAGCAATCAGCCCCAGCATTTT; CDR3: CASTRRDSNQPQHF; J: TRBJ1-5; size: NA; V: TRBV5-6; D: NA
DNA: TGTGCCAGCAGCTACGGGACAGCCGACACTGAAGCTTTCTTT; CDR3: CASSYGTADTEAFF; J: TRBJ1-1; size: many; V: TRBV6-5; D: TRBD1
DNA: TGTGCCAGCAGCCCTAATAGGGCCCAGCATTTT; CDR3: CASSPNRAQHF; J: TRBJ1-5; size: NA; V: TRBV7-4; D: NA
DNA: TGTGCCAGCAGTTACATGGGCGGGGGGGCGAAAGATACGCAGTATTTT; CDR3: CASSYMGGGAKDTQYF; J: TRBJ2-3; size: few; V: TRBV6-5; D: TRBD2
DNA: TGCGCCAGCAGCCAGTATCTAGCGGATAGGCAGTATTTT; CDR3: CASSQYLADRQYF; J: TRBJ2-3; size: NA; V: TRBV4-3; D: TRBD2
DNA: TGCGCCAGCAGCTTACAGGGGGATGGAAACACCATATATTTT; CDR3: CASSLQGDGNTIYF; J: TRBJ1-3; size: few; V: TRBV5-1; D: TRBD1
DNA: TGTGCTAGTGGTCTCGGGACAGCCACAGATACGCAGTATTTT; CDR3: CASGLGTATDTQYF; J: TRBJ2-3; size: NA; V: TRBV12-5; D: TRBD1
DNA: TGTGCCAGCAGACTGGACACTGAAGCTTTCTTT; CDR3: CASRLDTEAFF; J: TRBJ1-1; size: NA; V: TRBV7-2; D: NA
DNA: NA; CDR3: CATSFGAGQQEAFF; J: TRBJ1-1; size: NA; V: TRBV12-3/TRBV12-4; D: NA
DNA: TGTGCCAGTAGTCGACGGGCCCAGGGGAGCTACACCTTC; CDR3: CASSRRAQGSYTF; J: TRBJ1-2; size: NA; V: TRBV19; D: NA
DNA: TGTGCCAGCAGTCCGTCGGGCGGGACCTACAATGAGCAGTTCTTC; CDR3: CASSPSGGTYNEQFF; J: TRBJ2-1; size: many; V: TRBV12-3/TRBV12-4; D: NA
DNA: TGTGCCAGCAGCCCCTACTATGGCGGGGGGGCCTATGAGCAGTTCTTC; CDR3: CASSPYYGGGAYEQFF; J: TRBJ2-1; size: few; V: TRBV7-3; D: TRBD2
DNA: TGTGCCAGCAGCCCCTGGGACACCCGAGGGACCCAGTACTTC; CDR3: CASSPWDTRGTQYF; J: TRBJ2-5; size: NA; V: TRBV27; D: NA
DNA: TGTGCCAGCAGCTTACCCGGGACTAGGGCCGGGGAGCTGTTTTTT; CDR3: CASSLPGTRAGELFF; J: TRBJ2-2; size: NA; V: TRBV5-4; D: TRBD2
DNA: TGTGCCAGCAGCCTCCTTCTAGCGGGGGGGGCAAACAATGAGCAGTTCTTC; CDR3: CASSLLLAGGANNEQFF; J: TRBJ2-1; size: NA; V: TRBV7-9; D: TRBD2
DNA: TGTGCCAGCTCACCTTACCTCTCTGGGGCCAACGTCCTGACTTTC; CDR3: CASSPYLSGANVLTF; J: TRBJ2-6; size: few; V: TRBV18; D: NA
DNA: TGCGCCAGCAGCTCCGGGGCCCTAACCGGGGAGCTGTTTTTT; CDR3: CASSSGALTGELFF; J: TRBJ2-2; size: NA; V: TRBV5-1; D: NA
DNA: TGTGCCTCCCAGGGACAGGGAGCGACCGGGGAGCTGTTTTTT; CDR3: CASQGQGATGELFF; J: TRBJ2-2; size: many; V: TRBV24-1; D: TRBD1
DNA: TGTGCCAGCCAACCCCATAGCAATCAGCCCCAGCATTTT; CDR3: CASQPHSNQPQHF; J: TRBJ1-5; size: NA; V: TRBV19; D: NA
DNA: TGCAGTGCCCTTAGCGGGGGGGCTATGGTTGAGCAGTTCTTC; CDR3: CSALSGGAMVEQFF; J: TRBJ2-1; size: few; V: TRBV20-1; D: TRBD2
DNA: TGTGCCAGCAAGGGCGGGGGGTATACAGATACGCAGTATTTT; CDR3: CASKGGGYTDTQYF; J: TRBJ2-3; size: NA; V: TRBV5-6; D: TRBD2
DNA: TGTGCCAGCAGTTCCTCAGGCAGGAGACTCTATGGCTACACCTTC; CDR3: CASSSSGRRLYGYTF; J: TRBJ1-2; size: NA; V: TRBV28; D: NA
DNA: TGTGCCAGCAGTTCCCCCGCACTCCGACTTTACACAGATACGCAGTATTTT; CDR3: CASSSPALRLYTDTQYF; J: TRBJ2-3; size: few; V: TRBV6-2/TRBV6-3; D: NA
DNA: TGTGCCAGCAGCCCCGGGGGGGGACAGAATCAGCCCCAGCATTTT; CDR3: CASSPGGGQNQPQHF; J: TRBJ1-5; size: NA; V: TRBV5-8; D: TRBD1
DNA: TGCAGTGCAGTACTAGCGGGGGCAGATACGCAGTATTTT; CDR3: CSAVLAGADTQYF; J: TRBJ2-3; size: many; V: TRBV20-1; D: TRBD2
DNA: TGTGCCAGCAGTAACACCGGGACAGCCACCGGGGAGCTGTTTTTT; CDR3: CASSNTGTATGELFF; J: TRBJ2-2; size: NA; V: TRBV6-5; D: TRBD1
DNA: TGTGCCAGCCAGGACAAGGACTCTGGGGCCAACGTCCTGACTTTC; CDR3: CASQDKDSGANVLTF; J: TRBJ2-6; size: NA; V: TRBV6-6; D: NA
DNA: TGTGCCAGCGGGATGGGCAATCAGCCCCAGCATTTT; CDR3: CASGMGNQPQHF; J: TRBJ1-5; size: few; V: TRBV7-2; D: NA
DNA: TGTGCCAGCCGTAGGGGACAGGGTGGCGGCTACACCTTC; CDR3: CASRRGQGGGYTF; J: TRBJ1-2; size: many; V: TRBV6-1; D: TRBD1